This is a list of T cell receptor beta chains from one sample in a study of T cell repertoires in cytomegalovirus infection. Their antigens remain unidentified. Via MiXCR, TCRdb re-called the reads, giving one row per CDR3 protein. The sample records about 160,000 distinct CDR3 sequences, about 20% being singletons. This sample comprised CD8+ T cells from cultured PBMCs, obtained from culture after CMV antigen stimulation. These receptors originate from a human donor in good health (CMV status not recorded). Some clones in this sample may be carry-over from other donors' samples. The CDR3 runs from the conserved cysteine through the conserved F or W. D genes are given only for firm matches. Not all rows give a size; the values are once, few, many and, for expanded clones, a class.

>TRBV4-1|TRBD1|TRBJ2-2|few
CASSPLDRGGTGELFF
TGCGCCAGCAGCCCCTTGGACAGGGGCGGTACCGGGGAGCTGTTTTTT
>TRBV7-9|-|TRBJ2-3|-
CASSLKPEKASTDTQYF
TGTGCCAGCAGCTTGAAACCGGAAAAGGCTAGCACAGATACGCAGTATTTT
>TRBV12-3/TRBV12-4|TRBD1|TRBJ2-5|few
CASSLSAGGETQYF
TGTGCCAGCAGTTTATCCGCAGGGGGCGAGACCCAGTACTTC
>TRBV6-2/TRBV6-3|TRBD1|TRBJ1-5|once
CASSYLGGGGFSQPQHF
TGTGCCAGCAGTTACTTGGGTGGAGGGGGCTTTAGTCAGCCCCAGCATTTT
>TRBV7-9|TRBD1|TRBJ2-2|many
CASSLGQGDTGELFF
TGTGCCAGCAGTCTAGGACAGGGCGACACCGGGGAGCTGTTTTTT
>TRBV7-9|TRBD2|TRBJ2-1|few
CASSPGTSNFNEQFF
TGTGCCAGCAGCCCCGGGACTAGCAATTTTAATGAGCAGTTCTTC
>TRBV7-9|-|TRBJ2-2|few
CASSPYLQMNTGELFF
TGTGCCAGCAGCCCATATTTACAGATGAACACCGGGGAGCTGTTTTTT
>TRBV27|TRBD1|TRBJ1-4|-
CASSPWDRRTTNEKLFF
TGTGCCAGCAGTCCCTGGGACAGGCGAACAACTAATGAAAAACTGTTTTTT
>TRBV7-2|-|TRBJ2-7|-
CASSYKGSSAYEQYF
TGTGCCAGCAGCTACAAGGGGTCTAGTGCCTACGAGCAGTACTTC
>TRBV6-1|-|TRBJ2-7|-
CASSEARGSSYEQYF
TGTGCCAGCAGTGAAGCGAGGGGCTCCTCCTACGAGCAGTACTTC
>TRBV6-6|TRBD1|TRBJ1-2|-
CASRRTGERYGYTF
TGTGCCAGCAGAAGGACAGGGGAGCGCTATGGCTACACCTTC
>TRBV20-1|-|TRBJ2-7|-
CSALGYEQYF
TGCAGTGCCCTCGGCTACGAGCAGTACTTC
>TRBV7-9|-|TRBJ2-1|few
CASSLPSRASYNEQFF
TGTGCCAGCAGCTTACCCTCCAGGGCCTCCTACAATGAGCAGTTCTTC
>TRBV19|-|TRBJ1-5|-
CASSIARGLGNQPQHF
TGTGCCAGTAGTATAGCCAGGGGCTTAGGCAATCAGCCCCAGCATTTT
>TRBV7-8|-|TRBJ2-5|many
CASSSHPDGGRETQYF
TGTGCCAGCAGCTCTCACCCGGACGGGGGAAGAGAGACCCAGTACTTC
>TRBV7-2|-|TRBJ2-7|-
CASSHFSRPEVGEQYF
TGTGCCAGCAGCCACTTCTCGAGGCCTGAGGTCGGCGAGCAGTACTTC
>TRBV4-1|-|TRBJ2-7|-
CASSQDRLSTYEQYF
TGCGCCAGCAGCCAAGATCGCCTTTCGACCTACGAGCAGTACTTC
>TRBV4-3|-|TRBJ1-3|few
CASSQPGGALPGNTIYF
TGCGCCAGCAGCCAACCGGGGGGCGCTCTCCCTGGAAACACCATATATTTT
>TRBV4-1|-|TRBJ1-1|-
CASSLALYTEAFF
TGCGCCAGCAGCCTCGCCTTATATACTGAAGCTTTCTTT
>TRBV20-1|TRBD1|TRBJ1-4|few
CSAPNRDRGDEKLFF
TGCAGTGCCCCTAACCGGGACAGGGGAGATGAAAAACTGTTTTTT
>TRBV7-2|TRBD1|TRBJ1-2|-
CASSLEDRRNGYTF
TGTGCCAGCAGCTTAGAGGACAGGAGGAATGGCTACACCTTC
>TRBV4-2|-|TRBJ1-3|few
CASIPPSGNTIYF
TGTGCCAGCATCCCGCCCTCTGGAAACACCATATATTTT
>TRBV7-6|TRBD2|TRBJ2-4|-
CASSQRSLAGGNIQYF
TGTGCCAGCAGCCAGAGGAGCCTAGCGGGGGGAAACATTCAGTACTTC
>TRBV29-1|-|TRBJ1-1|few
CSVLGRGTEAFF
TGCAGCGTTCTAGGGCGCGGCACTGAAGCTTTCTTT
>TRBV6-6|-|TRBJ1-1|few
CASSKQGNTEAFF
TGTGCCAGCAGTAAACAAGGGAACACTGAAGCTTTCTTT
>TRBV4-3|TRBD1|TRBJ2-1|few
CASSLDRGLGNEQFF
TGCGCCAGCAGCCTAGACAGGGGGCTAGGGAATGAGCAGTTCTTC
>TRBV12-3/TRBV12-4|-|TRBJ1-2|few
CASSTRSASYYGYTF
TGTGCCAGCAGTACCCGGTCGGCATCATACTATGGCTACACCTTC
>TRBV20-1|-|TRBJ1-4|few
CSARDWGLSRDEKLFF
TGCAGTGCTAGAGATTGGGGGCTCTCGAGGGATGAAAAACTGTTTTTT
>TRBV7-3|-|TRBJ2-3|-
CATLRLGTQYF
TGTGCCACCTTGCGTTTGGGTACGCAGTATTTT
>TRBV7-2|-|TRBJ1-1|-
CASSFSGAANTEAFF
TGTGCCAGCAGCTTCTCCGGGGCAGCGAACACTGAAGCTTTCTTT
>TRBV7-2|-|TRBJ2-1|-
CASRFGAAEQFF
TGTGCCAGCAGATTTGGGGCTGCTGAGCAGTTCTTC
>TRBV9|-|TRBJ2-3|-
CASGGEYSTDTQYF
TGTGCCAGCGGCGGGGAATACAGCACAGATACGCAGTATTTT
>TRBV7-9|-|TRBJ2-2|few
CASSPRGGTGELFF
TGTGCCAGCAGCCCCCGCGGAGGGACCGGGGAGCTGTTTTTT
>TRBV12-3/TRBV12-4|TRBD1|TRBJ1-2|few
CASSSGTAYGYTF
TGTGCCAGCAGTTCGGGGACAGCCTATGGCTACACCTTC
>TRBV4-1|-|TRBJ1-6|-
CASSQEMDRGSLHF
TGCGCCAGCAGCCAAGAAATGGATCGAGGGTCCCTCCACTTT
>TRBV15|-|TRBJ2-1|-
CATSRDKSPYNEQFF
TGTGCCACCAGCAGAGATAAAAGCCCGTACAATGAGCAGTTCTTC
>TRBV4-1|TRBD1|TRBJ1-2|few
CASSYGQGPSPGYTF
TGCGCCAGCAGCTACGGACAGGGCCCCTCGCCTGGCTACACCTTC
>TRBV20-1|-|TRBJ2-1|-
CSARDGDNEQFF
TGCAGTGCTCGGGACGGCGACAATGAGCAGTTCTTC
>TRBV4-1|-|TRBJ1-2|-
CASSQAGVNYGYTF
TGCGCCAGCAGCCAAGCAGGGGTTAACTATGGCTACACCTTC
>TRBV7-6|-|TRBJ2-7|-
CASSLGIAYEQYF
TGTGCCAGCAGCTTAGGGATAGCTTACGAGCAGTACTTC
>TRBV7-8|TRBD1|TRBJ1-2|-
CASSTRTGTYGYTF
TGTGCCAGCAGCACCCGGACAGGGACCTATGGCTACACCTTC
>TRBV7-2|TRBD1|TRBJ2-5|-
CASSSPIHGTAYQETQYF
TGTGCCAGCAGCTCCCCAATCCACGGGACAGCGTACCAAGAGACCCAGTACTTC
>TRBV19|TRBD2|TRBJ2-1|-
CASSPRLALYDEQFF
TGTGCCAGTAGTCCTCGACTAGCTTTGTACGATGAGCAGTTCTTC